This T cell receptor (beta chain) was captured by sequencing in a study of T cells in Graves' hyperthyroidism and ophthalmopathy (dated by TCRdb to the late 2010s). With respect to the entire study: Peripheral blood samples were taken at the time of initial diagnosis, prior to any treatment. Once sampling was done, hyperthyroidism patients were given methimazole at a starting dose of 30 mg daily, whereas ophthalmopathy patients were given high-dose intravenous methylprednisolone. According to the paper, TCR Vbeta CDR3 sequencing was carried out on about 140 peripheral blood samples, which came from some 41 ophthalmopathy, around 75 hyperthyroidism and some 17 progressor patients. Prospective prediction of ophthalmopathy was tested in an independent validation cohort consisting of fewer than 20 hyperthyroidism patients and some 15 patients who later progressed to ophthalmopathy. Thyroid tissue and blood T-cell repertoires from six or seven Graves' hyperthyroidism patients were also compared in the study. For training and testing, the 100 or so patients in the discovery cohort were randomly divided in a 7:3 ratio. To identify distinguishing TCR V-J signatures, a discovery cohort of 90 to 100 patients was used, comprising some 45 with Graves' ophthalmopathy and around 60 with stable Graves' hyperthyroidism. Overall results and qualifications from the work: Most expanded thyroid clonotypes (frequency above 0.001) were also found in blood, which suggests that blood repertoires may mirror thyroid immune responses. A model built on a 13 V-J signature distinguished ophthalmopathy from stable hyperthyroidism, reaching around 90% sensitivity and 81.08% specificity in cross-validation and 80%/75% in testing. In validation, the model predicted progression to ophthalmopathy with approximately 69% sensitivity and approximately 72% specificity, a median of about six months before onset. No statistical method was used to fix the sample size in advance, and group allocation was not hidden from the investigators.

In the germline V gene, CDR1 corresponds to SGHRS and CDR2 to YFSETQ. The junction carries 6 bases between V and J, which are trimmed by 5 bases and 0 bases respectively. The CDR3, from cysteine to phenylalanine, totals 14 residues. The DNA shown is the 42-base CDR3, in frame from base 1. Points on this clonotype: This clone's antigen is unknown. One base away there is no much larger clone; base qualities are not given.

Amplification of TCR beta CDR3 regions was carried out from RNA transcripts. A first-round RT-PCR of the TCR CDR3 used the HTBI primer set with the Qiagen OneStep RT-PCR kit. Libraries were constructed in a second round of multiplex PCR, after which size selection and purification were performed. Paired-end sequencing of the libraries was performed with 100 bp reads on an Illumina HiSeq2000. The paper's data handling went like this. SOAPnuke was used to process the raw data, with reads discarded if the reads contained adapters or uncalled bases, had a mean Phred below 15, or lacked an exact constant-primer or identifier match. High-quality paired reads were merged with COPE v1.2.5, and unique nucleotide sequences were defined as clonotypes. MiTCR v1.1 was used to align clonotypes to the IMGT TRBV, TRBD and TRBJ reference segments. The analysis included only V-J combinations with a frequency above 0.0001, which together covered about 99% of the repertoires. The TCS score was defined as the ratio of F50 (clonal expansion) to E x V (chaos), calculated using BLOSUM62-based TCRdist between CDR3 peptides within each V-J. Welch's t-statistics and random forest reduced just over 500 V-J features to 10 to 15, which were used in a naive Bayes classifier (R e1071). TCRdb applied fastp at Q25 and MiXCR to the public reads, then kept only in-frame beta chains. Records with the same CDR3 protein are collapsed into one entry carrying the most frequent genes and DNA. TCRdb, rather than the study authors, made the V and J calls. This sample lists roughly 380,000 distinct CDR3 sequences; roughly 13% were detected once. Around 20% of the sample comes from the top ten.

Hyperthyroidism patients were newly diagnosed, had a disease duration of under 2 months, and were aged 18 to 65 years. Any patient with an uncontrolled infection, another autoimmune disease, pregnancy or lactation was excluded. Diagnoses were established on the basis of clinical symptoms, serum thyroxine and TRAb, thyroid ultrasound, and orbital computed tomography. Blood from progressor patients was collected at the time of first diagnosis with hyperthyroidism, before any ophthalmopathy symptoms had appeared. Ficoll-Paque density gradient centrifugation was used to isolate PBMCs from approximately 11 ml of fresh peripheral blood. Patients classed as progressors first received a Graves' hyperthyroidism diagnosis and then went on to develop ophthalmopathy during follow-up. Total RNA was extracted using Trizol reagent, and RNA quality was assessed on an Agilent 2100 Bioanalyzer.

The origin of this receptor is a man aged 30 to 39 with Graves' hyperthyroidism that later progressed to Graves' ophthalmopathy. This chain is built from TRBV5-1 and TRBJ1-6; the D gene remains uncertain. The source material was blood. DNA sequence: TGCGCCAGCAGACAGAACTCCTATAATTCACCCCTCCACTTT. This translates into CASRQNSYNSPLHF.